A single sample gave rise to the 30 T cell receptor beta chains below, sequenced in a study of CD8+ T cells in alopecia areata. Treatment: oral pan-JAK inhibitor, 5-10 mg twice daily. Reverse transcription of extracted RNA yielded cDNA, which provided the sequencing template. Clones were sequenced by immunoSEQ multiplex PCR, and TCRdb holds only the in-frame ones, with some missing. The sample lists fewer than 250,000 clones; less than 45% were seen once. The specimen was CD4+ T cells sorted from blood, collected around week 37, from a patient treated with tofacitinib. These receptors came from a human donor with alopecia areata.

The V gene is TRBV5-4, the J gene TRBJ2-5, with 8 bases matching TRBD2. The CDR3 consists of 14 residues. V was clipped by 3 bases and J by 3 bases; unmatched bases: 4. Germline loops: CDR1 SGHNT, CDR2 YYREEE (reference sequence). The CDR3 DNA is TGTGCCAGCAGCTCACTAGCGGAGAAAGAGACCCAGTACTTC. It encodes CASSSLAEKETQYF.

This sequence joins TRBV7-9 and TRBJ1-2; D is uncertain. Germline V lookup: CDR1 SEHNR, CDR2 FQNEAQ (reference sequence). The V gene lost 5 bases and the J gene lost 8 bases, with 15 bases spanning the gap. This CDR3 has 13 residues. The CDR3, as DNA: TGTGCCAGCAGCCCGACGCGGGATTCGGGCTACACCTTC. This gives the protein CASSPTRDSGYTF.

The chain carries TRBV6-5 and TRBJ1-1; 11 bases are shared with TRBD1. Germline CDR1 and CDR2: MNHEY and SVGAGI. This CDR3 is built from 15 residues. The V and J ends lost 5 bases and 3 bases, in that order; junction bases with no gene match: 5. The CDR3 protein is CASSRTGGLYTEAFF. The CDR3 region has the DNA TGTGCCAGCAGTAGGACAGGGGGCCTCTACACTGAAGCTTTCTTT.

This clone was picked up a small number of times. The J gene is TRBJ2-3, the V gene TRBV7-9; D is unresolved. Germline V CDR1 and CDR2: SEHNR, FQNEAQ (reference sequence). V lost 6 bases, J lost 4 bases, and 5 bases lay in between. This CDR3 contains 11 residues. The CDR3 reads CASRVADTQYF. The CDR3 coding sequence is TGTGCCAGCAGAGTGGCAGATACGCAGTATTTT. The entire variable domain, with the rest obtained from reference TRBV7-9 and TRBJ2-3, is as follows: DTGVSQNPRHKITKRGQNVTFRCDPISEHNRLYWYRQTLGQGPEFLTYFQNEAQLEKSRLLSDRFSAERPKGSFSTLEIQRTEQGDSAMYLCASRVADTQYFGPGTRLTVL.

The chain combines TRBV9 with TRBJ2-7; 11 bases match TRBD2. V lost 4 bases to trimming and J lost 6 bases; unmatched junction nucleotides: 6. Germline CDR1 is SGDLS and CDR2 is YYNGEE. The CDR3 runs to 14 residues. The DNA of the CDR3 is TGTGCCAGCAGCACATCTAGCGGGAGGACCGAGCAGTACTTC. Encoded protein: CASSTSSGRTEQYF.

For the CDR3, the DNA is TGTGCCACCAGCAGAGCCAGAAGGGGCACTGAAGCTTTCTTT. Protein: CATSRARRGTEAFF. The chain couples TRBV15 to TRBJ1-1; TRBD1 might be the D (5 bases). Germline CDR1 LNHNV, CDR2 YYDKDF (reference sequence). The CDR3 contains 14 residues. Deletions cut 1 base from V and 4 bases from J, with 10 bases between.

The CDR3, as DNA: TGCGCCAGCAGCTTGGGAGTCAACCGGGAGACCCAGTACTTC. This codes for CASSLGVNRETQYF. The rearrangement uses TRBV5-1 and TRBJ2-5; no definite D call. V was trimmed by 0 bases and J by 5 bases, leaving 11 bases between them. The CDR3 is 14 amino acids. Germline values: CDR1 SGHRS, CDR2 YFSETQ.

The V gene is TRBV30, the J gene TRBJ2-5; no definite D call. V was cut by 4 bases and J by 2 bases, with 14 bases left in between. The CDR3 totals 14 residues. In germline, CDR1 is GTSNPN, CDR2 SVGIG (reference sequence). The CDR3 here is CAWNPGPLQETQYF. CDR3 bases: TGTGCCTGGAATCCCGGACCCCTTCAAGAGACCCAGTACTTC. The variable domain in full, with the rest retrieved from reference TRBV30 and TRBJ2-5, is SQTIHQWPATLVQPVGSPLSLECTVEGTSNPNLYWYRQAAGRGLQLLFYSVGIGQISSEVPQNLSASRPQDRQFILSSKKLLLSDSGFYLCAWNPGPLQETQYFGPGTRLLVL.

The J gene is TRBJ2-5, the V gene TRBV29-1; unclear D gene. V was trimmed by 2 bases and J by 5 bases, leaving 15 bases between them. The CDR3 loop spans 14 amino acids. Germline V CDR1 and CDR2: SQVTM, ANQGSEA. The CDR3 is CSVEPRVFYETQYF. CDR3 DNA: TGCAGCGTTGAACCCCGGGTTTTCTATGAGACCCAGTACTTC.

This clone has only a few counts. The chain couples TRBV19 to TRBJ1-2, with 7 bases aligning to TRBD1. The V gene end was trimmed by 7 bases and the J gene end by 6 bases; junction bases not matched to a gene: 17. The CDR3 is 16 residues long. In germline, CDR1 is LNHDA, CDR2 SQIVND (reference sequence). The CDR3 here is CASTKRRDRAENGYTF. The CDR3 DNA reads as TGTGCCAGTACCAAACGCCGGGACAGAGCCGAAAATGGCTACACCTTC. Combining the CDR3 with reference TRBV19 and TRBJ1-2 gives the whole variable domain DGGITQSPKYLFRKEGQNVTLSCEQNLNHDAMYWYRQDPGQGLRLIYYSQIVNDFQKGDIAEGYSVSREKKESFPLTVTSAQKNPTAFYLCASTKRRDRAENGYTFGSGTRLTVV.

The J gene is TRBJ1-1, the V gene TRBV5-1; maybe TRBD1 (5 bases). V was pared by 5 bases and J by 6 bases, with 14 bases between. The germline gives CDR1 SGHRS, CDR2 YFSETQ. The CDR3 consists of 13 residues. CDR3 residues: CASREGSGPEAFF. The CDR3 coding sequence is TGCGCCAGCAGGGAGGGGAGTGGGCCTGAAGCTTTCTTT. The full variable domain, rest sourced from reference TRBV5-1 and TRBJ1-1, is KAGVTQTPRYLIKTRGQQVTLSCSPISGHRSVSWYQQTPGQGLQFLFEYFSETQRNKGNFPGRFSGRQFSNSRSEMNVSTLELGDSALYLCASREGSGPEAFFGQGTRLTVV.

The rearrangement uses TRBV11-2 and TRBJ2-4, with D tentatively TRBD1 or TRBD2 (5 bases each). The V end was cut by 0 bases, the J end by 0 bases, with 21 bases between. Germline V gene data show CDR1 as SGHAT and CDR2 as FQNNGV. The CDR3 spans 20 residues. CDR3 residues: CASSLEGVAEWFEAKNIQYF. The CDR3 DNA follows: TGTGCCAGCAGCTTAGAGGGGGTGGCAGAGTGGTTTGAAGCCAAAAACATTCAGTACTTC.

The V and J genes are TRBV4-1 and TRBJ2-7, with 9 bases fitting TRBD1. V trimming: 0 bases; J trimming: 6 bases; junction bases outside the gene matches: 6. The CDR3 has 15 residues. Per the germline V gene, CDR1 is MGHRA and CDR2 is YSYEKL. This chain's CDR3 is CASSQDRDRALEQYF. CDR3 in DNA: TGCGCCAGCAGCCAAGACCGGGACAGGGCTCTCGAGCAGTACTTC.

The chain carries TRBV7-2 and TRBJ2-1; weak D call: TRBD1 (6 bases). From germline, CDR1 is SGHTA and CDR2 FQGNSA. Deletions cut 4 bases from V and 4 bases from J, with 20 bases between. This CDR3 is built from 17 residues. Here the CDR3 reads CASSSLRGIGVYNEQFF. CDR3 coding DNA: TGTGCCAGCAGCTCCCTCAGGGGAATCGGGGTTTACAATGAGCAGTTCTTC.

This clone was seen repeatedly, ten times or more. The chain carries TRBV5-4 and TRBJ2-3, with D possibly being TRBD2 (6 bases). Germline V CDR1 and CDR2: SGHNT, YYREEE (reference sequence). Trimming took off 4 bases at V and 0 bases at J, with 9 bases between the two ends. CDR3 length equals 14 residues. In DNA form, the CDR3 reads TGTGCCAGCAGCCCCAGCGGGAGCACAGATACGCAGTATTTT. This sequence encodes CASSPSGSTDTQYF.

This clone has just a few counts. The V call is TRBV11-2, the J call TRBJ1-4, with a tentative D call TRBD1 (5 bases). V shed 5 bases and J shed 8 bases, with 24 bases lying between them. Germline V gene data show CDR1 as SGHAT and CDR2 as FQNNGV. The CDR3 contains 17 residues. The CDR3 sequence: CASSPLRRGAGGEKLFF. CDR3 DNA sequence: TGTGCCAGCAGCCCCCTCCGCCGAGGGGCGGGGGGAGAAAAACTGTTTTTT.

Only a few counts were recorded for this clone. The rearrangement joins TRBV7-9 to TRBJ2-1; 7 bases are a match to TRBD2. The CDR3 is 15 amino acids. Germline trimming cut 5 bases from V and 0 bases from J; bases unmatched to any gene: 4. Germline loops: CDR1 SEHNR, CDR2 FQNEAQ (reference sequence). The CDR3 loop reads CASSILASSYNEQFF. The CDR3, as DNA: TGTGCCAGCAGCATACTAGCGAGCTCCTACAATGAGCAGTTCTTC.

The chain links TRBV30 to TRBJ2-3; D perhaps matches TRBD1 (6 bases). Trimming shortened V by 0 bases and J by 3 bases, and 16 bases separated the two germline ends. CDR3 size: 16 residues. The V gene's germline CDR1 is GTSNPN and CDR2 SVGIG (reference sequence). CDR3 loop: CAWSVGAGLGTDTQYF. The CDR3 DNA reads TGTGCCTGGAGTGTGGGGGCAGGTTTAGGGACAGATACGCAGTATTTT.

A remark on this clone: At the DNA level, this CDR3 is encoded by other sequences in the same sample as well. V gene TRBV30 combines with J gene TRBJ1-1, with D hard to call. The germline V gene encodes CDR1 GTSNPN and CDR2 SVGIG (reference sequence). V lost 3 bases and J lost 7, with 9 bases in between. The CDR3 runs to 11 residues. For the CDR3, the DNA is TGTGCCTGGAGCTTGGGCTTTGAAGCTTTCTTT. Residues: CAWSLGFEAFF.

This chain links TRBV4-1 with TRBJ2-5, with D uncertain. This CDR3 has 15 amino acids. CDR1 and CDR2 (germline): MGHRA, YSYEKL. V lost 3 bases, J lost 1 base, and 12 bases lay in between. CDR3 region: CASSQATTTQETQYF. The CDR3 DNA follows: TGCGCCAGCAGCCAGGCTACAACCACCCAAGAGACCCAGTACTTC.

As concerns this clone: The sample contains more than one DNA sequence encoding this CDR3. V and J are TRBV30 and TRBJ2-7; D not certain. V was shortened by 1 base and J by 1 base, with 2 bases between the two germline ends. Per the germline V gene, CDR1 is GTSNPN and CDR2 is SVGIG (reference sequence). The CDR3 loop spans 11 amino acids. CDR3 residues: CAWSGSYEQYF. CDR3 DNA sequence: TGTGCCTGGAGTGGGTCCTACGAGCAGTACTTC.

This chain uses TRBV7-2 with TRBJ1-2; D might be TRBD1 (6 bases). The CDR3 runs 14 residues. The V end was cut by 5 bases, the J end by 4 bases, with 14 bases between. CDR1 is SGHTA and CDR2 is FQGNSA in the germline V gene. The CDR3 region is CASSPHRDTYGYTF. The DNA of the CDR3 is TGTGCCAGCAGCCCACACCGGGACACCTATGGCTACACCTTC.

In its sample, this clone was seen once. The CDR3 here is CATSFDRGHHEQYF. The DNA for the CDR3 is TGTGCCACCAGTTTTGACAGGGGGCACCACGAGCAGTACTTC. V and J are TRBV15 and TRBJ2-7, with 10 bases aligning to TRBD1. This CDR3 is 14 amino acids long. The germline CDR1 and CDR2 sequences are LNHNV and YYDKDF (reference sequence). J lost 5 bases, V lost 6 bases, and 7 bases had no gene match.

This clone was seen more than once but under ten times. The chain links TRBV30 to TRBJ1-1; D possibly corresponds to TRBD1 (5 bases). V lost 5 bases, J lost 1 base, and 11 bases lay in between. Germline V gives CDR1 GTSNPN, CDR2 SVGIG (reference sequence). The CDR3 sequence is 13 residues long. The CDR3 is CAWGAVENTEAFF. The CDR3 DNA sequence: TGTGCCTGGGGGGCCGTCGAGAACACTGAAGCTTTCTTT. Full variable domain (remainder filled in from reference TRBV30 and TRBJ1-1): SQTIHQWPATLVQPVGSPLSLECTVEGTSNPNLYWYRQAAGRGLQLLFYSVGIGQISSEVPQNLSASRPQDRQFILSSKKLLLSDSGFYLCAWGAVENTEAFFGQGTRLTVV.

CDR3 amino acids: CAWSGLAGVAGELFF. In DNA, the CDR3 is TGTGCCTGGAGCGGGTTAGCGGGAGTGGCCGGGGAGCTGTTTTTT. The gene calls are TRBV30 and TRBJ2-2; 9 bases agree with TRBD2. Germline V gene data show CDR1 as GTSNPN and CDR2 as SVGIG (reference sequence). With 3 bases clipped from V and 6 bases from J, the junction kept 8 bases outside the gene matches. This CDR3 spans 15 amino acids.

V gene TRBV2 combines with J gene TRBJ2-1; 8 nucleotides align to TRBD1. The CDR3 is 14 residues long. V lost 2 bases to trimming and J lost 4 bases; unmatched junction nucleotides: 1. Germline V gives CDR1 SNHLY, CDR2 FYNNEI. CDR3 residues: CASSERTGYNEQFF. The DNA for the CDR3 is TGTGCCAGCAGTGAAAGGACAGGGTACAATGAGCAGTTCTTC.

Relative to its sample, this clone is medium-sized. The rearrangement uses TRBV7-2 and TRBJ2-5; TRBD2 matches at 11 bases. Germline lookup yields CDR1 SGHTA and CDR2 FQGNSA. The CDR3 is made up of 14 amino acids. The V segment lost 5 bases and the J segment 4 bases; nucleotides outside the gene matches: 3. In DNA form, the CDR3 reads TGTGCCAGCAGCCCCACTAGCGGGAGAGAGACCCAGTACTTC. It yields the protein CASSPTSGRETQYF.

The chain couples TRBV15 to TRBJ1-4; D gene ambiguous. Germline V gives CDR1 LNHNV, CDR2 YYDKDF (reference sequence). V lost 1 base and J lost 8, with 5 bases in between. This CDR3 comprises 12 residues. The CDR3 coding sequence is TGTGCCACCAGCAGAGGATTCGAAAAACTGTTTTTT. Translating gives CATSRGFEKLFF.

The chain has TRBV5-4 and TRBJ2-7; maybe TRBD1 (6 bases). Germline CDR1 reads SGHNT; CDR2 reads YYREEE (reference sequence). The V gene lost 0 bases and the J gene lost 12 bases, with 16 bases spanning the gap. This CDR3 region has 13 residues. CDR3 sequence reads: CASSLAGTPVAYF. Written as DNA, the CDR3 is TGTGCCAGCAGCTTGGCCGGGACACCAGTCGCGTACTTC.

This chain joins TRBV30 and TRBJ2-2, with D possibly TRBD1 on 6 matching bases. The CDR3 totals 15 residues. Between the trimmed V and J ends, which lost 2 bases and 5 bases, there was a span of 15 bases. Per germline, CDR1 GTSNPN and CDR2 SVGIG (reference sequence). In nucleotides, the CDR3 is TGTGCCTGGAGTTCCCGGGACAAAGGGACCGGGGAGCTGTTTTTT. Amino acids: CAWSSRDKGTGELFF.